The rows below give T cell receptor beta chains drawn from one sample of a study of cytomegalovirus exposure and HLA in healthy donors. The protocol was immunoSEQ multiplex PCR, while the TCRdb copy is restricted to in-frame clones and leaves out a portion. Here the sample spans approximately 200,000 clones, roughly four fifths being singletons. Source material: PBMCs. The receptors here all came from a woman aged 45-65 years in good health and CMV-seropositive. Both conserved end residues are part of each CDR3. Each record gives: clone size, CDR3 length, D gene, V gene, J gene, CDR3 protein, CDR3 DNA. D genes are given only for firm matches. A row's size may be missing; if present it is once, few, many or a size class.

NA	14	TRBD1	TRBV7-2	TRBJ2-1	CASGRDRGYNEQFF	TGTGCCAGCGGCCGGGACAGGGGTTACAATGAGCAGTTCTTC
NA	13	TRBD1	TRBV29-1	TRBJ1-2	CSVAGQGAYGYTF	TGCAGCGTTGCGGGACAGGGGGCATACGGCTACACCTTC
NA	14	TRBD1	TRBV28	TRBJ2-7	CASSLGQGVHEQYF	TGTGCCAGCAGCCTGGGACAGGGGGTCCACGAGCAGTACTTC
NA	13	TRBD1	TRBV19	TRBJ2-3	CASSLNRGDTQYF	TGTGCCAGTAGTCTCAACAGGGGAGATACGCAGTATTTT
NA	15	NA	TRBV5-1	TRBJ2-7	CASSLGGQFVHEQYF	TGCGCCAGCAGCTTGGGTGGACAGTTCGTCCACGAGCAGTACTTC
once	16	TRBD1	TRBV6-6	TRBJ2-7	CASRNPGQGDTYEQYF	TGTGCCAGCAGGAACCCGGGACAGGGGGATACCTACGAGCAGTACTTC
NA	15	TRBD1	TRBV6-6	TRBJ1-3	CASSYGGQGGNTIYF	TGTGCCAGCAGTTACGGGGGACAGGGTGGAAACACCATATATTTT
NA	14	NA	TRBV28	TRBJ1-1	CASLSPGRNTEAFF	TGTGCCAGCCTCTCCCCAGGTCGGAACACTGAAGCTTTCTTT
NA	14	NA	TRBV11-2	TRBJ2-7	CASSLEAGTYEQYF	TGTGCCAGCAGCTTAGAAGCGGGCACTTACGAGCAGTACTTC
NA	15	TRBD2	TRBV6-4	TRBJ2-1	CASSAGTSGYNEQFF	TGTGCCAGCAGCGCTGGGACTAGCGGATACAATGAGCAGTTCTTC
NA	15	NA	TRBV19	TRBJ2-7	CASSPQAGSSYEQYF	TGTGCCAGTAGTCCTCAAGCGGGTAGTTCCTACGAGCAGTACTTC
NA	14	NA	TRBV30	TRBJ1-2	CAWKSHGPVWGYTF	TGTGCCTGGAAAAGCCATGGGCCCGTGTGGGGCTACACCTTC
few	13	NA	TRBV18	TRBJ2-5	CASSLGRQETQYF	TGTGCCAGCTCACTGGGCCGCCAAGAGACCCAGTACTTC
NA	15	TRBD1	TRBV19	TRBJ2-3	CASRRTGAGMDTQYF	TGTGCCAGTAGGAGGACAGGGGCCGGCATGGATACGCAGTATTTT
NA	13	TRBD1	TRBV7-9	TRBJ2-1	CASSWDRRGEQFF	TGTGCCAGCAGCTGGGACAGACGGGGTGAGCAGTTCTTC
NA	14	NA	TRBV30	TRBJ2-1	CAWSPGQIYNEQFF	TGTGCCTGGAGTCCGGGACAAATATACAATGAGCAGTTCTTC
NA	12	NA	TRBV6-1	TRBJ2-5	CASSADIETQYF	TGTGCCAGCAGTGCCGACATAGAGACCCAGTACTTC
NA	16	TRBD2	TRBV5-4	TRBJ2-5	CASSLALAGGQETQYF	TGTGCCAGCAGCTTGGCGCTAGCGGGAGGTCAAGAGACCCAGTACTTC
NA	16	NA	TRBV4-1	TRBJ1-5	CASSQSGTQANQPQHF	TGCGCCAGCAGCCAGAGCGGGACCCAGGCAAATCAGCCCCAGCATTTT
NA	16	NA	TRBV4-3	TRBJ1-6	CASSQESDTYNSPLHF	TGCGCCAGCAGCCAAGAAAGTGACACTTATAATTCACCCCTCCACTTT
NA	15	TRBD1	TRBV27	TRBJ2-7	CASSYLGQGSYEQYF	TGTGCCAGCAGTTATCTGGGACAGGGCTCCTACGAGCAGTACTTC
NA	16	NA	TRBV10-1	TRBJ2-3	CASSEWTGRGTDTQYF	TGCGCCAGCAGTGAGTGGACGGGAAGGGGCACAGATACGCAGTATTTT
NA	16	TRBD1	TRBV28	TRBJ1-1	CASSLYLTGGRTEAFF	TGTGCCAGCAGTTTATATCTGACAGGGGGCAGGACTGAAGCTTTCTTT
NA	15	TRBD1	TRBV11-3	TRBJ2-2	CASSRDRGYNGELFF	TGTGCCAGCAGCCGGGACAGGGGGTACAACGGGGAGCTGTTTTTT
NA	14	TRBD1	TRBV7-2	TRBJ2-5	CASSLDRGVETQYF	TGTGCCAGCAGCCTAGACAGGGGAGTCGAGACCCAGTACTTC
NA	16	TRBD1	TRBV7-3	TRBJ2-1	CASSLFGTGGYNEQFF	TGTGCCAGCAGCCTCTTCGGGACAGGGGGTTACAATGAGCAGTTCTTC
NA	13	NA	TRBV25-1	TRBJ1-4	CASSERLGEKLFF	TGTGCCAGCAGTGAAAGACTAGGGGAAAAACTGTTTTTT